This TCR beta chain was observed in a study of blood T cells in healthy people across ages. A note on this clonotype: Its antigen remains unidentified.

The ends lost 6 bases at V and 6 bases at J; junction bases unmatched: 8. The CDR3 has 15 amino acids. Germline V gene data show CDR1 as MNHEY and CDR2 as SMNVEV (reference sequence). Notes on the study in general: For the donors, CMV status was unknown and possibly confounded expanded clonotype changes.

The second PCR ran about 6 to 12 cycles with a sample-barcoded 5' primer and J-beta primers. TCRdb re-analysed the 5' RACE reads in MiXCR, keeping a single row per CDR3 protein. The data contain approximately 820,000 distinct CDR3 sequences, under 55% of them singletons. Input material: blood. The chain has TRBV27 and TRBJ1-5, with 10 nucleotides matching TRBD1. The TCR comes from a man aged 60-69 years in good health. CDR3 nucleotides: TGTGCCAGCAGCCCGACAGGGGGCGGAAGTCAGCCCCAGCATTTT. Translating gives CASSPTGGGSQPQHF.